A single sample gave rise to the 3 T cell receptor beta chains below, sequenced in a study of T-cell memory formation after mild COVID-19. TCRdb ran MiXCR on the 5' RACE reads and lists one entry per CDR3 protein. This table has about 610,000 distinct CDR3 sequences, 17% appearing once. Sequenced: PBMCs or a T cell subset sorted from them (not recorded which). These receptors were obtained from an adult woman who had mild COVID-19 (a few samples of this study predate the infection). Cell type and time point are not known.

The chain has TRBV12-3 or TRBV12-4 and TRBJ1-1, with D maybe TRBD1 (6 bases). This CDR3 is built from 14 residues. V dropped 6 bases and J dropped 4 bases, with 15 bases sitting between them. CDR3 loop: CASRTQGWGTEAFF. The CDR3 bases are TGTGCCAGCAGGACACAGGGATGGGGCACTGAAGCTTTCTTT.

The V call is TRBV28, the J call TRBJ1-1; D not certain. CDR1 and CDR2 from the germline V gene are MDHEN and SYDVKM. Trimming took 8 bases from V and 1 from J, leaving 14 bases between them. The CDR3 spans 14 residues. This chain's CDR3 is CASLKTQKNTEAFF. The CDR3 nucleotides read TGTGCCAGCCTAAAAACCCAGAAGAACACTGAAGCTTTCTTT.

The gene calls are TRBV5-5 and TRBJ2-5; 10 bases fit TRBD2. In germline, CDR1 is SGHKS, CDR2 YYEKEE (reference sequence). The CDR3 extends over 17 amino acids. V trimming: 0 bases; J trimming: 5 bases; junction bases outside the gene matches: 10. This CDR3 is CASSLEPSGGVGETQYF. In nucleotides, the CDR3 is TGTGCCAGCAGCTTGGAGCCTAGCGGGGGAGTTGGCGAGACCCAGTACTTC.